This T cell receptor (beta chain) was profiled in a study of T cells after yellow fever vaccination. The V and J ends lost 2 bases and 4 bases, in that order; junction bases with no gene match: 7. Germline V gene sequence: CDR1 SGHDT, CDR2 YYEEEE. The CDR3 loop spans 15 amino acids. From the 5' RACE reads, TCRdb called clonotypes with MiXCR, one entry per CDR3 protein. The profile shows a few hundred thousand distinct CDR3 sequences, 3% to 4.5% of them singletons. This clonotype turned up a few times. The TCR was taken from a man aged 18 to 29 who received the YFV17D yellow fever vaccine. Sequencing used PBMCs, obtained 5 days after the yellow fever booster vaccination. The V and J genes are TRBV5-6 and TRBJ1-2; 8 nucleotides align to TRBD1. The CDR3 bases are TGTGCCAGCAGCTTTAAGGACAGGGATATCTATGGCTACACCTTC. This codes for CASSFKDRDIYGYTF.